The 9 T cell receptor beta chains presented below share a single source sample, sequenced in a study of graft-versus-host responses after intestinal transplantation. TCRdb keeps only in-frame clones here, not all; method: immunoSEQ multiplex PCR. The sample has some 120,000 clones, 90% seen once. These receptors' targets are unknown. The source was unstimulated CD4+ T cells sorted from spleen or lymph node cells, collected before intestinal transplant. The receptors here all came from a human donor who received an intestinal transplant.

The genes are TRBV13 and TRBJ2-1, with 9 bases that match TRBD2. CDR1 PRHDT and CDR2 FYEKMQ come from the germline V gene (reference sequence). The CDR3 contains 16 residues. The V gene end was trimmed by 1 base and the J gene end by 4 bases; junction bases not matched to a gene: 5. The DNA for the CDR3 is TGTGCCAGCAGCTTAGAGCCAGCGGGGGGATACAATGAGCAGTTCTTC. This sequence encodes CASSLEPAGGYNEQFF.

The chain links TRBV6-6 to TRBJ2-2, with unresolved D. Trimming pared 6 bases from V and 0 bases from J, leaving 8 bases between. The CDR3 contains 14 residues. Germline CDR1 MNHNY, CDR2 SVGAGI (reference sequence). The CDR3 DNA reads TGTGCCAGCAGCCCCTATTCGAACACCGGGGAGCTGTTTTTT. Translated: CASSPYSNTGELFF.

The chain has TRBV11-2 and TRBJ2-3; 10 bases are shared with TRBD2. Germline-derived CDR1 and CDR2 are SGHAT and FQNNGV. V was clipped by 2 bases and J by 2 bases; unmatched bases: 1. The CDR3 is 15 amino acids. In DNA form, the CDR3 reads TGTGCCAGCAGCTTACTAGCGGGGGTCACAGATACGCAGTATTTT. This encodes CASSLLAGVTDTQYF.

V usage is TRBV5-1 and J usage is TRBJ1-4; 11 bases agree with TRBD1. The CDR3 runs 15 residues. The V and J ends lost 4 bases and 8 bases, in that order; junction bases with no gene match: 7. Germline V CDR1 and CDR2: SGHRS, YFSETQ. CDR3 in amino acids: CASSGTGGSSEKLFF. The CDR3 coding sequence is TGCGCCAGCAGCGGGACAGGGGGTTCGTCGGAAAAACTGTTTTTT.

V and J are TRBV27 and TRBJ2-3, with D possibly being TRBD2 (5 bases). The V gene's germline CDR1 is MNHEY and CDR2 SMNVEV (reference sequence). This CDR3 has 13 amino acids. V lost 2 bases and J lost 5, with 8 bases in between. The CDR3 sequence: CASSLEREDTQYF. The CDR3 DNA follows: TGTGCCAGCAGTTTAGAACGGGAAGATACGCAGTATTTT.

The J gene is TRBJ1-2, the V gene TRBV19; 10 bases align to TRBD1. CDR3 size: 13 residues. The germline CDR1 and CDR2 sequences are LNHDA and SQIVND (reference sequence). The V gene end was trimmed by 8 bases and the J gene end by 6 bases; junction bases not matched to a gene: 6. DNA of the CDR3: TGTGCCAGTTGGGACAGGGGCTATCATGGCTACACCTTC. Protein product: CASWDRGYHGYTF.

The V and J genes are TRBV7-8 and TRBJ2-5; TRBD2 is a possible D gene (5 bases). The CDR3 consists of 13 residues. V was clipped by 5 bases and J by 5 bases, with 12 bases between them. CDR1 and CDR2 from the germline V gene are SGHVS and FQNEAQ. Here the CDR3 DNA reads TGTGCCAGCAGCCCTCGGCGCGGGGAGACCCAGTACTTC. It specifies CASSPRRGETQYF.

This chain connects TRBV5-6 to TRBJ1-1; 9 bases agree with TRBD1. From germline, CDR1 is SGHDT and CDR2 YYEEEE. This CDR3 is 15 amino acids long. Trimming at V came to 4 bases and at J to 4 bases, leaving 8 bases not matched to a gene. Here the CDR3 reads CASSITGGSATEAFF. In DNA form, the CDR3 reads TGTGCCAGCAGCATAACAGGGGGCTCGGCCACTGAAGCTTTCTTT.

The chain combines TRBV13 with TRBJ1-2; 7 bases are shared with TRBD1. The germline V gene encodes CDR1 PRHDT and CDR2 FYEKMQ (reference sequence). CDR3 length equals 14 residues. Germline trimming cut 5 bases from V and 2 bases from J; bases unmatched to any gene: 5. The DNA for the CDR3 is TGTGCCAGCAGCGCAACGGGACAGAACTATGGCTACACCTTC. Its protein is CASSATGQNYGYTF. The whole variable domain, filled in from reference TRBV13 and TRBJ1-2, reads AAGVIQSPRHLIKEKRETATLKCYPIPRHDTVYWYQQGPGQDPQFLISFYEKMQSDKGSIPDRFSAQQFSDYHSELNMSSLELGDSALYFCASSATGQNYGYTFGSGTRLTVV.